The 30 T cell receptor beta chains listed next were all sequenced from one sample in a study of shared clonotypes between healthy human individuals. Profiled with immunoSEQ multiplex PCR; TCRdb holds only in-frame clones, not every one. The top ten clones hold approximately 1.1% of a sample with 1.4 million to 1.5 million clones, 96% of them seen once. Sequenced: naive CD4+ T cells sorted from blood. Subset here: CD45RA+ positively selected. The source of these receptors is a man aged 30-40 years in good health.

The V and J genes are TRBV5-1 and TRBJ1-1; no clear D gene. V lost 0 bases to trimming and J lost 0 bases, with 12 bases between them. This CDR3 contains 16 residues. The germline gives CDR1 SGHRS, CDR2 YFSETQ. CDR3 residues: CASSLDPLQLNTEAFF. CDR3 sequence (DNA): TGCGCCAGCAGCTTGGATCCTTTACAATTGAACACTGAAGCTTTCTTT.

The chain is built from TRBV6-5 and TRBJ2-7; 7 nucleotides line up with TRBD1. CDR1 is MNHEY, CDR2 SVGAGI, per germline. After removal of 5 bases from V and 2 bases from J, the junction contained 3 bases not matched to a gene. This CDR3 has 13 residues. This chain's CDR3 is CASSPTGTYEQYF. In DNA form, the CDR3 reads TGTGCCAGCAGTCCGACAGGGACCTACGAGCAGTACTTC.

DNA of the CDR3: TGTGCCAGCTCACCCCTCCTAGCGGGTACCAACACCGGGGAGCTGTTTTTT. Translated, it gives CASSPLLAGTNTGELFF. The J gene is TRBJ2-2, the V gene TRBV18; 8 nucleotides match TRBD2. The CDR3 runs to 17 residues. J lost 2 bases, V lost 3 bases, and 8 bases had no gene match. Germline values: CDR1 KGHSH, CDR2 LQKENI.

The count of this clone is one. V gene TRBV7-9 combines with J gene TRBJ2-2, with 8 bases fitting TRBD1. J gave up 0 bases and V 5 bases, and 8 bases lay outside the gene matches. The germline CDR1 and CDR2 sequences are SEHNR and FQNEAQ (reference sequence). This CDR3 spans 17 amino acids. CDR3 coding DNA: TGTGCCAGCAGCAAAAAACCGGGACAGGCGAACACCGGGGAGCTGTTTTTT. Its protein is CASSKKPGQANTGELFF.

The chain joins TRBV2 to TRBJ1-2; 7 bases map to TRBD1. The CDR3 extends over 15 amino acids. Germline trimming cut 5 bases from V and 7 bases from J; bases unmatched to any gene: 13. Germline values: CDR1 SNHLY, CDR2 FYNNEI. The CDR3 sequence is CASSPRIGGVFGYTF. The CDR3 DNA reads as TGTGCCAGCAGTCCGCGGATAGGGGGCGTATTTGGCTACACCTTC.

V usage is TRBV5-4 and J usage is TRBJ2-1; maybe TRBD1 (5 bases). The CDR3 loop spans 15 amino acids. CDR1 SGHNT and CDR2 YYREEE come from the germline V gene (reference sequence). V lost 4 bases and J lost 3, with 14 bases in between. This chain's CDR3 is CASSKSEDNYNEQFF. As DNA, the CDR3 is TGTGCCAGCAGCAAGTCAGAGGACAACTACAATGAGCAGTTCTTC.

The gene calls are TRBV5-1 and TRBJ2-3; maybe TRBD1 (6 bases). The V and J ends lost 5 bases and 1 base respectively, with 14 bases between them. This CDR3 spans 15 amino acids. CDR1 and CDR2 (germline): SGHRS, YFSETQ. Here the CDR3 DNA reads TGCGCCAGCAGGAGACAGGTACAGGGCACAGATACGCAGTATTTT. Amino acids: CASRRQVQGTDTQYF.

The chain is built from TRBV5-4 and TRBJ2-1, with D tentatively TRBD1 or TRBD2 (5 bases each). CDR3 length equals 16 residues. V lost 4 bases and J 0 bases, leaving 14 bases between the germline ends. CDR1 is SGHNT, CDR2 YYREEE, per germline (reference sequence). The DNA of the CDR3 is TGTGCCAGCAGCAGGGACGGTAGGAGCTCCTACAATGAGCAGTTCTTC. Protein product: CASSRDGRSSYNEQFF.

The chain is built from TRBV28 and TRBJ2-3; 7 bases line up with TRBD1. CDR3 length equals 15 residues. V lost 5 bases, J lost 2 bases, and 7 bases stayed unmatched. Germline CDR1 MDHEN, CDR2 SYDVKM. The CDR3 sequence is CASSARDRHTDTQYF. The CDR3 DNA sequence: TGTGCCAGCAGTGCCCGGGACAGACACACAGATACGCAGTATTTT.

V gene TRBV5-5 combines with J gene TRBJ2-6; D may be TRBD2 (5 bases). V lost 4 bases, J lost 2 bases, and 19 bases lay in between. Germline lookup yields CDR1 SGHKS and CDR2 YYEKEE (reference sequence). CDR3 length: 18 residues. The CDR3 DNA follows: TGTGCCAGCAGCCTACGCGGTCAGGCAGCGGCTGGGGCCAACGTCCTGACTTTC. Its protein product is CASSLRGQAAAGANVLTF.

For the CDR3, the DNA is TGTGCCAGCATGTCCGCCCAAGAGACCCAGTACTTC. This gives the protein CASMSAQETQYF. The chain carries TRBV27 and TRBJ2-5; D unclear. This CDR3 contains 12 residues. Germline values: CDR1 MNHEY, CDR2 SMNVEV (reference sequence). The V end was cut by 7 bases, the J end by 1 base, with 7 bases between.

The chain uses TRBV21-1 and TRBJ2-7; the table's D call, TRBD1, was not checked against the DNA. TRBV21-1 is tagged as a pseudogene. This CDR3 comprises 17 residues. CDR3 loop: CASSKADADNYSYEQYF. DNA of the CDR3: TGTGCCAGCAGCAAAGCTGACGCGGACAATTACTCCTACGAGCAGTACTTC.

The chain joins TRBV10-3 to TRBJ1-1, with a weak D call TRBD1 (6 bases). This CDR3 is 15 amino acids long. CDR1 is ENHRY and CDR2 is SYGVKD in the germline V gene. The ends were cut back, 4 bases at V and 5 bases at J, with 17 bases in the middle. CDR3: CAISVLGAGKTEAFF. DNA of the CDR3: TGTGCCATCAGTGTGTTGGGGGCGGGGAAGACTGAAGCTTTCTTT.

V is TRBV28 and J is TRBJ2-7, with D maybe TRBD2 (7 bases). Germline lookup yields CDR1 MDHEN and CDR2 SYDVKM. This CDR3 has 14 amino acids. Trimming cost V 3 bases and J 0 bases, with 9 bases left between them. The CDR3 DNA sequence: TGTGCCAGCAGTTTTGGGGGGGCCTCCTACGAGCAGTACTTC. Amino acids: CASSFGGASYEQYF.

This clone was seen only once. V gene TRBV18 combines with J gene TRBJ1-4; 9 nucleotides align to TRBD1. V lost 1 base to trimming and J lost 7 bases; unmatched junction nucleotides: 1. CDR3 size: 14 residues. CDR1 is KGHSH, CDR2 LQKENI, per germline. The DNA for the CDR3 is TGTGCCAGCTCACCACGGGACAGGGCTGAAAAACTGTTTTTT. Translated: CASSPRDRAEKLFF. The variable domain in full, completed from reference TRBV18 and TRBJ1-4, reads NAGVMQNPRHLVRRRGQEARLRCSPMKGHSHVYWYRQLPEEGLKFMVYLQKENIIDESGMPKERFSAEFPKEGPSILRIQQVVRGDSAAYFCASSPRDRAEKLFFGSGTQLSVL.

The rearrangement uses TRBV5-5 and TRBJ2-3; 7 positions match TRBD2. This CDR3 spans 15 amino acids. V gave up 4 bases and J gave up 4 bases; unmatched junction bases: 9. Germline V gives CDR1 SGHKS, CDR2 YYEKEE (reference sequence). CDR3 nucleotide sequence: TGTGCCAGCAGCCCGGGACTAATTGGGGCAGATACGCAGTATTTT. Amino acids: CASSPGLIGADTQYF.

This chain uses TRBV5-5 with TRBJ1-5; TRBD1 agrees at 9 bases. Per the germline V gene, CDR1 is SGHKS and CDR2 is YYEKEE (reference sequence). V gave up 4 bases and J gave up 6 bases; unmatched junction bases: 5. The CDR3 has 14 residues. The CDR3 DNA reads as TGTGCCAGCAGCATTACAGGGGGCAGTCAGCCCCAGCATTTT. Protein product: CASSITGGSQPQHF. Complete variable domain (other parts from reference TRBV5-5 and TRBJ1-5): DAGVTQSPTHLIKTRGQQVTLRCSPISGHKSVSWYQQVLGQGPQFIFQYYEKEERGRGNFPDRFSARQFPNYSSELNVNALLLGDSALYLCASSITGGSQPQHFGDGTRLSIL.

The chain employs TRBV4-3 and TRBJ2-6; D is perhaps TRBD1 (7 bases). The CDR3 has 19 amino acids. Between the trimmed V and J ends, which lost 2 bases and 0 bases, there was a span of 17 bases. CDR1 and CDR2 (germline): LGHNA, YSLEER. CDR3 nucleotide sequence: TGCGCCAGCAGCCAAAAAGGGGGGACAGCATTCTCTGGGGCCAACGTCCTGACTTTC. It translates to CASSQKGGTAFSGANVLTF.

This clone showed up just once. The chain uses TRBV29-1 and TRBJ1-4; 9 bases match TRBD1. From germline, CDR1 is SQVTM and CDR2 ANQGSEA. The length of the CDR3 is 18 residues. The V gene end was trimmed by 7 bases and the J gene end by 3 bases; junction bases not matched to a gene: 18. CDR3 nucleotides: TGCAGCGCAGGACAGGGGATGCCGATAGGGTTGGCTAATGAAAAACTGTTTTTT. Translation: CSAGQGMPIGLANEKLFF.

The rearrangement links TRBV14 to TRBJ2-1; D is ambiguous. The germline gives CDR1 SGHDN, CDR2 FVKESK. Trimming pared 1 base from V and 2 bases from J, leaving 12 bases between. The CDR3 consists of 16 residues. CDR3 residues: CASSQAAGFPYNEQFF. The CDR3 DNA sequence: TGTGCCAGCAGCCAAGCAGCAGGTTTTCCCTACAATGAGCAGTTCTTC. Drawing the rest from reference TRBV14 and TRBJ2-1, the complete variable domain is EAGVTQFPSHSVIEKGQTVTLRCDPISGHDNLYWYRRVMGKEIKFLLHFVKESKQDESGMPNNRFLAERTGGTYSTLKVQPAELEDSGVYFCASSQAAGFPYNEQFFGPGTRLTVL.

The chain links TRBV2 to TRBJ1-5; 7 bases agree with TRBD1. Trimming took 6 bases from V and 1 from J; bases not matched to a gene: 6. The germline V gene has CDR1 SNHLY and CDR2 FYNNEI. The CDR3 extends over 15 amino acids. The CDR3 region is CASSEGQTSNQPQHF. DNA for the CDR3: TGTGCCAGCAGCGAGGGACAGACAAGCAATCAGCCCCAGCATTTT. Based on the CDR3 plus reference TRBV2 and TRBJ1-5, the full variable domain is EPEVTQTPSHQVTQMGQEVILRCVPISNHLYFYWYRQILGQKVEFLVSFYNNEISEKSEIFDDQFSVERPDGSNFTLKIRSTKLEDSAMYFCASSEGQTSNQPQHFGDGTRLSIL.

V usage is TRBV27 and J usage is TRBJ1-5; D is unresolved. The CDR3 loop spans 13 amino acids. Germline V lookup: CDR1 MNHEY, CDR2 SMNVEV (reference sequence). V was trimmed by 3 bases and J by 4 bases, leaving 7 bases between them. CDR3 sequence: CASSFAPNQPQHF. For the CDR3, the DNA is TGTGCCAGCAGTTTCGCCCCTAATCAGCCCCAGCATTTT.

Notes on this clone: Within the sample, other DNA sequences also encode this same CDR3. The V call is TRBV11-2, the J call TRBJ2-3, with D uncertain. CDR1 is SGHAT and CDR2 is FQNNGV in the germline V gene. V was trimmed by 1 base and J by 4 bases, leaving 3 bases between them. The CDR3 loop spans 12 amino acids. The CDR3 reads CASSLAPDTQYF. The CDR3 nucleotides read TGTGCCAGCAGCTTAGCTCCAGATACGCAGTATTTT.

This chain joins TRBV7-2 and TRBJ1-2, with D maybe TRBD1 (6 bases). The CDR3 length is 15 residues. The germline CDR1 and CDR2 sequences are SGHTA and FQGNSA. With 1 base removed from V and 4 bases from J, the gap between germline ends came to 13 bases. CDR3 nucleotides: TGTGCCAGCAGCTTAGATCGGGGGACAACCTATGGCTACACCTTC. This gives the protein CASSLDRGTTYGYTF.

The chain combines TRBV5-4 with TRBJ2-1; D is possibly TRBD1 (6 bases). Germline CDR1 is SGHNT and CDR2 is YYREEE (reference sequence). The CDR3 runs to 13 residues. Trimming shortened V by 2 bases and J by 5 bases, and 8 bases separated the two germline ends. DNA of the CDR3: TGTGCCAGCAGCTTACGACAGGACAATGAGCAGTTCTTC. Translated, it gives CASSLRQDNEQFF.

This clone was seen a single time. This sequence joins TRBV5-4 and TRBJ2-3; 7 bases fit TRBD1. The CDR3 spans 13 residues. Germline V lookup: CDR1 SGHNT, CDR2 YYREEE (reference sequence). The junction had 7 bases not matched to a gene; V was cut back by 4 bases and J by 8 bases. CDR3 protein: CASSPLTGFTQYF. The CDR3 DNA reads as TGTGCCAGCAGCCCGCTGACAGGGTTTACGCAGTATTTT.

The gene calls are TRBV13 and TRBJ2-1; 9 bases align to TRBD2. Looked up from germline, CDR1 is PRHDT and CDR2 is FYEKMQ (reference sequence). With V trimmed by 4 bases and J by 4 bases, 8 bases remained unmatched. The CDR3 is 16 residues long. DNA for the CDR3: TGTGCCAGCAGCTCAGACCGGAGCGGGAGGTACAATGAGCAGTTCTTC. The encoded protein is CASSSDRSGRYNEQFF. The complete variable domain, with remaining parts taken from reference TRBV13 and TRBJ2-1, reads AAGVIQSPRHLIKEKRETATLKCYPIPRHDTVYWYQQGPGQDPQFLISFYEKMQSDKGSIPDRFSAQQFSDYHSELNMSSLELGDSALYFCASSSDRSGRYNEQFFGPGTRLTVL.

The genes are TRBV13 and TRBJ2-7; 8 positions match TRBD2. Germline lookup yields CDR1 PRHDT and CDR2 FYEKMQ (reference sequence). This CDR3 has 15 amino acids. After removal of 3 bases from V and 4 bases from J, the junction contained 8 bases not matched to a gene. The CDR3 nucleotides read TGTGCCAGCAGCTTGACTAGCGCCCCCCGATACGAGCAGTACTTC. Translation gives CASSLTSAPRYEQYF.

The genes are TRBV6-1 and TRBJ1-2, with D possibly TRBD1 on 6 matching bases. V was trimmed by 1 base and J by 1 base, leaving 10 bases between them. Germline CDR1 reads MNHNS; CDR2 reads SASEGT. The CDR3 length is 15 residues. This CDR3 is CASSEVGQLNYGYTF. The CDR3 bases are TGTGCCAGCAGTGAAGTTGGACAGCTTAACTATGGCTACACCTTC.

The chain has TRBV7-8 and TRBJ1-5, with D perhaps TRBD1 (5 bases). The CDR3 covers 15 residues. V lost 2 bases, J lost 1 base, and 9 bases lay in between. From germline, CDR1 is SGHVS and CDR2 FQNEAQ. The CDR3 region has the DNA TGTGCCAGCAGCTTATACGGGGACAGCAATCAGCCCCAGCATTTT. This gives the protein CASSLYGDSNQPQHF.